This T cell receptor (beta chain) was found in a study of technical replicates of blood from several donors. The repertoire was sequenced with immunoSEQ multiplex PCR; TCRdb's copy has only in-frame clones and lacks some. The data contain about 89,000 clones, approximately 94% of them seen just once; the ten biggest clones take up about 0.22%. V was shortened by 0 bases and J by 1 base, with 13 bases between the two germline ends. The CDR3 contains 16 residues. Germline-derived CDR1 and CDR2 are SGHRS and YFSETQ. What was sequenced was T cells isolated from PBMCs. This sequence originates from a human donor in good health. The V call is TRBV5-1, the J call TRBJ1-1, with TRBD1 as a possible D gene (5 bases). Here the CDR3 reads CASSLAMVTENTEAFF. Here the CDR3 DNA reads TGCGCCAGCAGCTTGGCCATGGTGACAGAGAACACTGAAGCTTTCTTT. The whole variable domain, remainder taken from reference TRBV5-1 and TRBJ1-1, is KAGVTQTPRYLIKTRGQQVTLSCSPISGHRSVSWYQQTPGQGLQFLFEYFSETQRNKGNFPGRFSGRQFSNSRSEMNVSTLELGDSALYLCASSLAMVTENTEAFFGQGTRLTVV.